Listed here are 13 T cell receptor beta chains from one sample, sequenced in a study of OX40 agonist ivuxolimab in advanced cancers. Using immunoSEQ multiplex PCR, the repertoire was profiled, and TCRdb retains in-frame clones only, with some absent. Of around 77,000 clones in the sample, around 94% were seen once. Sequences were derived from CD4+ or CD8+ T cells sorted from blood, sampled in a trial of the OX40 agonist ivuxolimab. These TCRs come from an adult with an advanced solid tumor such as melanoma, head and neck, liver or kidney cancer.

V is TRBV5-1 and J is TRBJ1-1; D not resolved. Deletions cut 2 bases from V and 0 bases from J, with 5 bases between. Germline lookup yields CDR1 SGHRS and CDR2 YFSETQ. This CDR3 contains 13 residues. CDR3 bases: TGCGCCAGCAGCTTTTCGGTGAACACTGAAGCTTTCTTT. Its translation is CASSFSVNTEAFF.

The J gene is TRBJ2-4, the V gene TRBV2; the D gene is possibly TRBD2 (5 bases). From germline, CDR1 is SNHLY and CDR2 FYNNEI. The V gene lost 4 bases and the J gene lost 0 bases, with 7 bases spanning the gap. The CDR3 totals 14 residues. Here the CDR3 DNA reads TGTGCCAGCAGTGGCGGGCTAGCCAAAAACATTCAGTACTTC. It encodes CASSGGLAKNIQYF.

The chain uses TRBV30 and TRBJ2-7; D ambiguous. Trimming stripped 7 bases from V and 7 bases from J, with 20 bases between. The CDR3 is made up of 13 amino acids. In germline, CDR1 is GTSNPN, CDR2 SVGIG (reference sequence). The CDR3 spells CASSWSVLGEQYF. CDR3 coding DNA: TGTGCCTCCTCCTGGTCAGTCCTAGGGGAGCAGTACTTC.

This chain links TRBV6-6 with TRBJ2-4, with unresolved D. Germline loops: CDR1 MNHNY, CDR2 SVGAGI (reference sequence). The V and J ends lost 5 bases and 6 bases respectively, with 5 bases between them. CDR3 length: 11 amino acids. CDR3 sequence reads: CASSTVNIQYF. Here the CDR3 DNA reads TGTGCCAGCAGTACGGTAAACATTCAGTACTTC.

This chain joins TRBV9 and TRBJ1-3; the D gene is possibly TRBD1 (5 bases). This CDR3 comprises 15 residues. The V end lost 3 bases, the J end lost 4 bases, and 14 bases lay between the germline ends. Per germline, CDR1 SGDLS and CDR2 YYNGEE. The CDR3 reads CASSAQQGAGNTIYF. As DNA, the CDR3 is TGTGCCAGCAGCGCTCAGCAGGGAGCCGGAAACACCATATATTTT.

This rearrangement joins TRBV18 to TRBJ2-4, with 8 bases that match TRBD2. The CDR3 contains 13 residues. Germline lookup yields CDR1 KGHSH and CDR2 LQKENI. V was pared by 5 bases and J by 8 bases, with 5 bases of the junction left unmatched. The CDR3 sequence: CASSTGTRDIQYF. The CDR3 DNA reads TGTGCCAGCTCAACCGGGACTAGGGACATTCAGTACTTC. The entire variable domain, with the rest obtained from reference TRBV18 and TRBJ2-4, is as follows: NAGVMQNPRHLVRRRGQEARLRCSPMKGHSHVYWYRQLPEEGLKFMVYLQKENIIDESGMPKERFSAEFPKEGPSILRIQQVVRGDSAAYFCASSTGTRDIQYFGAGTRLSVL.

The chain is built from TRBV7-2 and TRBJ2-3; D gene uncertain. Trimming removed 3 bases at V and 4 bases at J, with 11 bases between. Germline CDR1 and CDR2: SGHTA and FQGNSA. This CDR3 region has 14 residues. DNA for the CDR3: TGTGCCAGCAGCTTGAGCTTGGTAGCAGATACGCAGTATTTT. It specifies CASSLSLVADTQYF.

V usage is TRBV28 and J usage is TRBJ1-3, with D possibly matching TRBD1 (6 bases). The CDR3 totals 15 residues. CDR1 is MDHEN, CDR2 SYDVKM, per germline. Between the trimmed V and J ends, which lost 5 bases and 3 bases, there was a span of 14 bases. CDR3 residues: CASSNDRFFGNTIYF. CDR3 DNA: TGTGCCAGCAGTAACGACAGGTTTTTTGGAAACACCATATATTTT.

CDR3 residues: CASCRGGGGEAFF. The CDR3, as DNA: TGTGCCAGCTGTCGAGGGGGGGGCGGTGAAGCTTTCTTT. The chain combines TRBV27 with TRBJ1-1; D is perhaps TRBD1 (6 bases). Deletions cut 8 bases from V and 7 bases from J, with 17 bases between. The CDR3 runs 13 residues. Per germline, CDR1 MNHEY and CDR2 SMNVEV (reference sequence).

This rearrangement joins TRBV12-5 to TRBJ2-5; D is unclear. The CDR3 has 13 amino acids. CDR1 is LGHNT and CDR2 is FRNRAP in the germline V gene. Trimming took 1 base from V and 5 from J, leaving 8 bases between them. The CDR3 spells CASGLGPTETQYF. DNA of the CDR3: TGTGCTAGTGGTTTGGGACCAACGGAGACCCAGTACTTC.

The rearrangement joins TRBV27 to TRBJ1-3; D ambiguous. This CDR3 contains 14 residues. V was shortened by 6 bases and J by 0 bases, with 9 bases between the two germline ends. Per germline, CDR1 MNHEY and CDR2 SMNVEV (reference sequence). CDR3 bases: TGTGCCAGCAGGAGTCCCGGCTCTGGAAACACCATATATTTT. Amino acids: CASRSPGSGNTIYF.

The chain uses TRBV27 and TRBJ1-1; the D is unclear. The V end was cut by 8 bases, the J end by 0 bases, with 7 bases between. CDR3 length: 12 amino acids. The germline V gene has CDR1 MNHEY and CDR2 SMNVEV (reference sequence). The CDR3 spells CASRTVNTEAFF. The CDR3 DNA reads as TGTGCCAGCCGAACAGTGAACACTGAAGCTTTCTTT.

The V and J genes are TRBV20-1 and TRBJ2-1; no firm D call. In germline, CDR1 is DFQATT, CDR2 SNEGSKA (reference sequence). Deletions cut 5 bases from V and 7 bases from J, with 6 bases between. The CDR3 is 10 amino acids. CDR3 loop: CSALGNEQFF. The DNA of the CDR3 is TGCAGTGCTCTGGGGAATGAGCAGTTCTTC.